The 32 T cell receptor beta chains listed next were all sequenced from one sample in a study of beta chain features in type 1 diabetes. The investigators reverse transcribed all of the isolated RNA, so they sequenced expressed TCRB transcripts. Sequencing was performed with immunoSEQ multiplex PCR; in TCRdb, only in-frame clones are kept and a portion is missing. The profile shows just over 450,000 clones, about 32% of them singletons. Source material: naive CD4+ T cells from blood. The receptor set was obtained from a man aged 18 to 29 in good health.

V and J are TRBV25-1 and TRBJ2-6; no firm D call. The germline CDR1 and CDR2 sequences are MGHDK and SYGVNS. This CDR3 is 16 amino acids long. The V gene lost 3 bases and the J gene lost 0 bases, with 9 bases spanning the gap. The CDR3 region is CASSEPHLSGANVLTF. CDR3 sequence (DNA): TGTGCCAGCAGTGAGCCCCACCTCTCTGGGGCCAACGTCCTGACTTTC.

This clone was detected only a few times. The chain carries TRBV6-6 and TRBJ2-3, with a possible D match to TRBD1 (6 bases). CDR1 is MNHNY and CDR2 is SVGAGI in the germline V gene (reference sequence). This CDR3 spans 15 amino acids. V was trimmed by 0 bases and J by 2 bases, leaving 9 bases between them. CDR3 bases: TGTGCCAGCAGTTACTCACAGGGTATCACAGATACGCAGTATTTT. Its protein product is CASSYSQGITDTQYF.

This clone was found a few times. The V and J genes are TRBV6-5 and TRBJ2-5; perhaps TRBD2 as D (6 bases). Trimming took 0 bases from V and 5 from J, leaving 16 bases between them. This CDR3 comprises 16 residues. The germline CDR1 and CDR2 sequences are MNHEY and SVGAGI. The chain's CDR3 is CASSYSGPRAGETQYF. CDR3 DNA: TGTGCCAGCAGTTACTCGGGCCCCAGGGCGGGGGAGACCCAGTACTTC.

This sequence joins TRBV7-3 and TRBJ2-3, with 7 bases fitting TRBD2. Trimming cost V 2 bases and J 4 bases; bases outside gene matches: 6. This CDR3 is 15 amino acids long. CDR1 SGHTA and CDR2 FQGTGA come from the germline V gene. This CDR3 reads CASSLSAGAADTQYF. The CDR3 DNA reads TGTGCCAGCAGCTTATCGGCGGGAGCAGCAGATACGCAGTATTTT.

As for this clone: Additional DNA sequences in this sample encode the identical CDR3. V and J are TRBV4-3 and TRBJ1-5, with D uncertain. The CDR3 length is 13 residues. V was cut by 0 bases and J by 4 bases, with 4 bases left in between. Germline CDR1 LGHNA, CDR2 YSLEER. For the CDR3, the DNA is TGCGCCAGCAGCCAAGATGGGAATCAGCCCCAGCATTTT. Its protein is CASSQDGNQPQHF.

This clone was recorded a few times. The V call is TRBV15, the J call TRBJ2-7, with a weak D call TRBD2 (6 bases). Looked up from germline, CDR1 is LNHNV and CDR2 is YYDKDF (reference sequence). This CDR3 is built from 14 residues. The ends were cut back, 4 bases at V and 1 base at J, with 11 bases in the middle. DNA of the CDR3: TGTGCCACCAGCATAAGGAGGGAGTCCTACGAGCAGTACTTC. Its protein is CATSIRRESYEQYF.

The V call is TRBV9, the J call TRBJ2-4, with 7 bases matching TRBD1. The V segment lost 4 bases and the J segment 4 bases; nucleotides outside the gene matches: 2. Germline values: CDR1 SGDLS, CDR2 YYNGEE. The CDR3 extends over 13 amino acids. The CDR3: CASSPGQKNIQYF. The CDR3, as DNA: TGTGCCAGCAGCCCGGGACAGAAAAACATTCAGTACTTC.

The chain carries TRBV4-1 and TRBJ2-7; D gene uncertain. V was pared by 4 bases and J by 5 bases, with 24 bases between. The germline CDR1 and CDR2 sequences are MGHRA and YSYEKL. This CDR3 comprises 17 residues. The CDR3 DNA follows: TGCGCCAGCAGCCTCTGGATCTCATCGGAAGGGCACGACGAGCAGTACTTC. It is translated as CASSLWISSEGHDEQYF.

The chain uses TRBV10-3 and TRBJ2-1, with TRBD2 matching over 8 bases. With 4 bases clipped from V and 1 base from J, the junction kept 6 bases outside the gene matches. Germline CDR1 is ENHRY and CDR2 is SYGVKD. The CDR3 is 16 residues long. DNA for the CDR3: TGTGCCATCAGTGTTAGAGCGGGAGAGTCCTACAATGAGCAGTTCTTC. Protein: CAISVRAGESYNEQFF.

Ten or more counts support this clone. Other DNA sequences in the same sample also yield this CDR3. The chain carries TRBV30 and TRBJ2-7, with D unresolved. The CDR3 spans 11 residues. Germline CDR1 and CDR2: GTSNPN and SVGIG (reference sequence). Trimming removed 1 base at V and 1 base at J, with 2 bases between. CDR3 loop: CAWSGSYEQYF. The CDR3 DNA reads TGTGCCTGGAGTGGATCCTACGAGCAGTACTTC.

The V and J genes are TRBV25-1 and TRBJ2-7; possible D gene TRBD2, 6 bases. The germline V gene has CDR1 MGHDK and CDR2 SYGVNS. The CDR3 is 15 residues long. Trimming removed 3 bases at V and 1 base at J, with 13 bases between. The CDR3: CASSDPGSGSYEQYF. The CDR3 nucleotides are TGTGCCAGCAGTGATCCCGGTAGCGGTTCCTACGAGCAGTACTTC.

The chain employs TRBV10-3 and TRBJ2-5; 7 bases map to TRBD1. With 2 bases clipped from V and 5 bases from J, the junction kept 5 bases outside the gene matches. This CDR3 is 14 amino acids long. Germline V gives CDR1 ENHRY, CDR2 SYGVKD. CDR3 residues: CAISERAGGETQYF. Written as DNA, the CDR3 is TGTGCCATCAGTGAGAGAGCAGGGGGTGAGACCCAGTACTTC.

This sequence joins TRBV5-1 and TRBJ2-3; 7 bases map to TRBD2. J lost 5 bases, V lost 4 bases, and 4 bases had no gene match. The CDR3 has 13 residues. In germline, CDR1 is SGHRS, CDR2 YFSETQ. The CDR3 loop reads CASSLSGGDTQYF. The CDR3 region has the DNA TGCGCCAGCAGCCTGTCGGGGGGAGATACGCAGTATTTT.

The chain employs TRBV30 and TRBJ2-5; D gene uncertain. This CDR3 comprises 13 residues. CDR1 GTSNPN and CDR2 SVGIG come from the germline V gene (reference sequence). V was clipped by 2 bases and J by 4 bases, with 11 bases between them. This CDR3 reads CAWSNDLGETQYF. In DNA, the CDR3 is TGTGCCTGGAGTAACGACCTCGGAGAGACCCAGTACTTC.

J is TRBJ2-1 and V is TRBV30; perhaps TRBD1 as D (6 bases). The CDR3 is 15 residues long. Germline V CDR1 and CDR2: GTSNPN, SVGIG (reference sequence). Deletions cut 2 bases from V and 1 base from J, with 12 bases between. CDR3 sequence reads: CAWSNGGRSYNEQFF. For the CDR3, the DNA is TGTGCCTGGAGTAATGGGGGCAGGTCCTACAATGAGCAGTTCTTC.

The rearrangement links TRBV7-9 to TRBJ2-3; TRBD1 matches at 9 bases. There are 15 residues in the CDR3. Losses at the gene ends were 7 bases for V and 2 bases for J; bases not matched to a gene: 7. The germline V gene encodes CDR1 SEHNR and CDR2 FQNEAQ (reference sequence). The CDR3 sequence is CASNHRGPLTDTQYF. The CDR3 DNA is TGTGCCAGCAACCACAGGGGGCCCCTCACAGATACGCAGTATTTT.

Comments on this clone: This sample includes further DNA sequences coding for the same CDR3. The chain couples TRBV4-1 to TRBJ2-7, with 7 positions matching TRBD1. This CDR3 is 13 amino acids long. The germline gives CDR1 MGHRA, CDR2 YSYEKL. Trimming cost V 6 bases and J 0 bases; bases outside gene matches: 2. Here the CDR3 DNA reads TGCGCCAGCAGACGGACAGGCTCCTACGAGCAGTACTTC. This sequence encodes CASRRTGSYEQYF.

The J gene is TRBJ2-1, the V gene TRBV25-1, with 9 nucleotides matching TRBD1. This CDR3 contains 16 residues. Trimming cost V 1 base and J 6 bases; bases outside gene matches: 7. Germline V gene sequence: CDR1 MGHDK, CDR2 SYGVNS. CDR3 nucleotide sequence: TGTGCCAGCAGTGAATCCGGGACAGGGAAAATCAATGAGCAGTTCTTC. This codes for CASSESGTGKINEQFF. Full variable domain (missing parts from reference TRBV25-1 and TRBJ2-1): EADIYQTPRYLVIGTGKKITLECSQTMGHDKMYWYQQDPGMELHLIHYSYGVNSTEKGDLSSESTVSRIRTEHFPLTLESARPSHTSQYLCASSESGTGKINEQFFGPGTRLTVL.

The chain carries TRBV9 and TRBJ2-2; unclear D gene. CDR1 and CDR2 (germline): SGDLS, YYNGEE. V was pared by 4 bases and J by 0 bases, with 7 bases between. This CDR3 has 14 residues. This CDR3 is CASSIDPNTGELFF. CDR3 sequence (DNA): TGTGCCAGCAGCATCGACCCGAACACCGGGGAGCTGTTTTTT.

The DNA for the CDR3 is TGTGCCTGGAGTGTCCTTGGGGTTTGGGGCAATCAGCCCCAGCATTTT. This gives the protein CAWSVLGVWGNQPQHF. V is TRBV30 and J is TRBJ1-5; D not resolved. Per germline, CDR1 GTSNPN and CDR2 SVGIG (reference sequence). Trimming cost V 0 bases and J 2 bases, with 14 bases left between them. The CDR3 runs to 16 residues.

CDR3 loop: CASSNHRGLDTDTQYF. The DNA for the CDR3 is TGTGCCAGCAGCAATCACAGGGGGCTGGACACAGATACGCAGTATTTT. The chain has TRBV11-2 and TRBJ2-3; TRBD1 agrees at 9 bases. This CDR3 is 16 amino acids long. V was clipped by 5 bases and J by 2 bases; unmatched bases: 8. Germline-derived CDR1 and CDR2 are SGHAT and FQNNGV.

The V and J genes are TRBV29-1 and TRBJ1-2; weak D call: TRBD1 (6 bases). Germline CDR1 SQVTM, CDR2 ANQGSEA. V shed 6 bases and J shed 3 bases, with 14 bases lying between them. CDR3 length equals 13 residues. The CDR3 is CSVARGIDYGYTF. The CDR3 nucleotides are TGCAGCGTCGCCAGGGGTATAGACTATGGCTACACCTTC.

This clone was found a few times. The chain carries TRBV30 and TRBJ2-3; 8 positions match TRBD2. This CDR3 has 13 residues. Germline CDR1 reads GTSNPN; CDR2 reads SVGIG (reference sequence). V gave up 6 bases and J gave up 1 base; unmatched junction bases: 3. The CDR3 nucleotides read TGTGCCTGTAGCGGGAAACGCACAGATACGCAGTATTTT. It is translated as CACSGKRTDTQYF.

This clone appeared a single time. This chain uses TRBV5-1 with TRBJ2-1; 8 bases map to TRBD1. Trimming at V came to 2 bases and at J to 6 bases, leaving 7 bases not matched to a gene. Germline loops: CDR1 SGHRS, CDR2 YFSETQ. The length of the CDR3 is 15 residues. The CDR3 loop is CASSLTTGEVNEQFF. In nucleotides, the CDR3 is TGCGCCAGCAGCTTAACGACAGGGGAGGTCAATGAGCAGTTCTTC.

This clone was seen a handful of times. The chain couples TRBV6-1 to TRBJ2-1; 8 bases agree with TRBD2. CDR3 length: 16 amino acids. The trim removed 2 bases at V and 4 bases at J, leaving 7 bases unmatched. Germline V gene lookup returns CDR1 MNHNS and CDR2 SASEGT. This chain's CDR3 is CASSELSGAKYNEQFF. The CDR3 DNA follows: TGTGCCAGCAGTGAACTTAGCGGGGCTAAATACAATGAGCAGTTCTTC.

This clone was detected only a few times. The gene calls are TRBV27 and TRBJ2-5, with a tentative D call TRBD1 (8 bases). The CDR3 runs 15 residues. Germline V lookup: CDR1 MNHEY, CDR2 SMNVEV (reference sequence). Trimming shortened V by 5 bases and J by 4 bases, and 17 bases separated the two germline ends. The CDR3 DNA is TGTGCCAGCAGTATAGGACAGGGCGGGGGAGAGACCCAGTACTTC. Protein: CASSIGQGGGETQYF.

The sample holds a few counts of this clone. This rearrangement joins TRBV6-5 to TRBJ1-1, with D unresolved. This CDR3 contains 14 residues. Trimming left V 5 bases short and J 0 bases short, with 10 bases between. Germline loops: CDR1 MNHEY, CDR2 SVGAGI. DNA of the CDR3: TGTGCCAGCAGTCGGCCGCTAATGAACACTGAAGCTTTCTTT. Its translation: CASSRPLMNTEAFF.

The J gene is TRBJ2-4, the V gene TRBV6-6; the match to TRBD2 covers 11 bases. The CDR3 has 13 amino acids. Germline V CDR1 and CDR2: MNHNY, SVGAGI (reference sequence). The J segment lost 11 bases and the V segment lost 5 bases, leaving 5 bases of the junction unmatched. The CDR3 region is CASSTSGSGVQYF. Written as DNA, the CDR3 is TGTGCCAGCAGTACTAGCGGGAGCGGGGTTCAGTACTTC.

The chain employs TRBV9 and TRBJ2-3, with 7 bases identical to TRBD2. CDR1 SGDLS and CDR2 YYNGEE come from the germline V gene. The CDR3 runs to 14 residues. V lost 3 bases, J lost 6 bases, and 7 bases stayed unmatched. The CDR3 DNA is TGTGCCAGCAGCGAAAGCGGGAAAGGGGATACGCAGTATTTT. As protein: CASSESGKGDTQYF.

The genes are TRBV5-1 and TRBJ1-1, with D perhaps matching TRBD1 (5 bases). The germline V gene has CDR1 SGHRS and CDR2 YFSETQ. Deletions cut 4 bases from V and 3 bases from J, with 10 bases between. The length of the CDR3 is 13 residues. The CDR3 here is CASSRGADTEAFF. CDR3 nucleotide sequence: TGCGCCAGCAGCCGAGGGGCCGACACTGAAGCTTTCTTT.

This clone has a handful of counts. J is TRBJ1-2 and V is TRBV30; D gene unclear. CDR1 is GTSNPN and CDR2 is SVGIG in the germline V gene (reference sequence). V lost 2 bases, J lost 4 bases, and 11 bases lay in between. CDR3 length equals 13 residues. The CDR3 DNA is TGTGCCTGGAGTCGGAAGGGTACCTATGGCTACACCTTC. Translation gives CAWSRKGTYGYTF.

This clone appeared a few times. The sample holds other DNA sequences that translate to the same CDR3. The rearrangement links TRBV29-1 to TRBJ2-7, with TRBD2 as a possible D gene (5 bases). The CDR3 spans 11 residues. Looked up from germline, CDR1 is SQVTM and CDR2 is ANQGSEA. Trimming pared 6 bases from V and 1 base from J, leaving 7 bases between. This chain's CDR3 is CSVGVSYEQYF. CDR3 sequence (DNA): TGCAGCGTGGGAGTGTCCTACGAGCAGTACTTC.